Described below is a single T cell receptor (beta chain) sequence and its context. Blood samples, whole and unsorted for T cells, yielded the isolated total RNA. Every sample had its cDNA made across eight separate reactions. Each of TCRalpha and TCRbeta cDNA went through two nested PCRs, lasting 16 and 9 cycles. Reprocessing the 5' RACE reads, TCRdb reports a single entry for every CDR3 protein and omits DNA. Its table lists about 450,000 distinct CDR3 sequences. These data belong to a study of monozygotic twins with inflammatory bowel disease. Germline V gene data show CDR1 as SGHRS and CDR2 as YFSETQ. The CDR3 totals 14 residues.

Sequencing input: blood. The chain uses TRBV5-1 and TRBJ2-3. This clonotype originated in a human donor with ulcerative colitis or Crohn's disease, or a healthy co-twin of an affected twin (not recorded which). This chain's CDR3 is CASSLVQGPDTQYF.